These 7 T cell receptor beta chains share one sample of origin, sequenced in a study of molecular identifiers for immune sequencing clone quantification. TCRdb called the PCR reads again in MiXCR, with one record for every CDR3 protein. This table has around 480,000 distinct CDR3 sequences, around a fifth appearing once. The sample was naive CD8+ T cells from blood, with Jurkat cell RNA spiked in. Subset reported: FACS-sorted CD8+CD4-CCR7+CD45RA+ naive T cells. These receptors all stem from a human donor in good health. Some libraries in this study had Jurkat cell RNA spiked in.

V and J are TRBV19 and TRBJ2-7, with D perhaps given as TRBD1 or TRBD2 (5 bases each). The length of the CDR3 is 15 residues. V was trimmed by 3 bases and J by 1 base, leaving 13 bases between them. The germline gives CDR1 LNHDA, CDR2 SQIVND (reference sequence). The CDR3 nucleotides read TGTGCCAGTAGTATCGGCCGGGACGGGTCCTACGAGCAGTACTTC. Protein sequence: CASSIGRDGSYEQYF.

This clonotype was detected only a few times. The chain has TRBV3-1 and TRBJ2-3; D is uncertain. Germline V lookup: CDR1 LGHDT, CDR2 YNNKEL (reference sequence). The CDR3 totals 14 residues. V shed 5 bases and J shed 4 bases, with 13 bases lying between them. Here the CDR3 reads CASSVRPEPDTQYF. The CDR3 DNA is TGTGCCAGCAGCGTAAGACCCGAACCAGATACGCAGTATTTT.

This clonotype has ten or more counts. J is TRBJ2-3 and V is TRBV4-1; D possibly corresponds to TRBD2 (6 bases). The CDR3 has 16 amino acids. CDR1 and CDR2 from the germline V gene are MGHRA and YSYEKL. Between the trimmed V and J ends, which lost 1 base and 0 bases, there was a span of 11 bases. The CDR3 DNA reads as TGCGCCAGCAGCCAAGGATGGGGGACTAGCACAGATACGCAGTATTTT. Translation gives CASSQGWGTSTDTQYF.

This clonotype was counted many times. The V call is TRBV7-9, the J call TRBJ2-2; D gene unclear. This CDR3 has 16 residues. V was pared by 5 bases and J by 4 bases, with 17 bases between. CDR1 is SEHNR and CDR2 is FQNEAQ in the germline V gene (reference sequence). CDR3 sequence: CASSHPPPGFTGELFF. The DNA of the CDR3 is TGTGCCAGCAGCCATCCACCTCCTGGCTTCACCGGGGAGCTGTTTTTT. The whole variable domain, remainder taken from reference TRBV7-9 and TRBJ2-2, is DTGVSQNPRHKITKRGQNVTFRCDPISEHNRLYWYRQTLGQGPEFLTYFQNEAQLEKSRLLSDRFSAERPKGSFSTLEIQRTEQGDSAMYLCASSHPPPGFTGELFFGEGSRLTVL.

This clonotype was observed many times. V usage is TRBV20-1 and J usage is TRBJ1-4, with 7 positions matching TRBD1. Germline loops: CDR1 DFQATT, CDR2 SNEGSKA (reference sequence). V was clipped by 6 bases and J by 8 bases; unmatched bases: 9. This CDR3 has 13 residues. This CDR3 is CSAQGGLGEKLFF. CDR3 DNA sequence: TGCAGTGCCCAGGGGGGATTAGGGGAAAAACTGTTTTTT.

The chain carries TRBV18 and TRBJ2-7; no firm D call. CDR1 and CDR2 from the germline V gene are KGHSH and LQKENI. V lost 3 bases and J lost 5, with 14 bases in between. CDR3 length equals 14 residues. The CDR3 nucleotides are TGTGCCAGCTCACCTGCGTCGGTCGGCGACGAGCAGTACTTC. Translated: CASSPASVGDEQYF.

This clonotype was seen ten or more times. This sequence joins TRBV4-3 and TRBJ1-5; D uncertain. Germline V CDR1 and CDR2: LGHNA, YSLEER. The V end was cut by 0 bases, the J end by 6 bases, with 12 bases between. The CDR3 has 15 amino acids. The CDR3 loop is CASSQDRGNGQPQHF. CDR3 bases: TGCGCCAGCAGCCAAGATAGAGGGAACGGTCAGCCCCAGCATTTT.